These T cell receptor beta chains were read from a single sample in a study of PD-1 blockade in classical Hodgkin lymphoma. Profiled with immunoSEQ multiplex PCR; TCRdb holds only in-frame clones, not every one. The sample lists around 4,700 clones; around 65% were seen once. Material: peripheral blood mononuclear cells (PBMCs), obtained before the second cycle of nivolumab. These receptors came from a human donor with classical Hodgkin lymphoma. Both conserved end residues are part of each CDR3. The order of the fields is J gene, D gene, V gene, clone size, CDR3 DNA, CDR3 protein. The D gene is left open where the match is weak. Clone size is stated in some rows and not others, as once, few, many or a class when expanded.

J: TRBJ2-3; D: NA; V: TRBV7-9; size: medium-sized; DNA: TGTGCCAGCAGCTTAGAACTTAGCACAGATACGCAGTATTTT; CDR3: CASSLELSTDTQYF
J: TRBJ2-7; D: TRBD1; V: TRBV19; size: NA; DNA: TGTGCCAGTAGTATAAAACGGTCAGGGGGCGCCTACGAGCAGTACTTC; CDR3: CASSIKRSGGAYEQYF
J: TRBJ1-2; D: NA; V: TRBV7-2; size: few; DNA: TGTGCCAGCAGCCAAGGACAGCCAATCTATGGCTACACCTTC; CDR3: CASSQGQPIYGYTF
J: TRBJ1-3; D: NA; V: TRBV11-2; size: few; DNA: TGTGCCAGCAGCTTAGAGGGCCCCCTGTCTGGAAACACCATATATTTT; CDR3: CASSLEGPLSGNTIYF
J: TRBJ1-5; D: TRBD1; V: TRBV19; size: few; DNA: TGTGCCAGTAGTAACTTCGGGACAGACAAGCAGCCCCAGCATTTT; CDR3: CASSNFGTDKQPQHF
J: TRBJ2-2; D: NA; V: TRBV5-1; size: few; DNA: TGCGCCAGCAGCTTGGTGGGACACATGGGGACGAACACCGGGGAGCTGTTTTTT; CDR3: CASSLVGHMGTNTGELFF
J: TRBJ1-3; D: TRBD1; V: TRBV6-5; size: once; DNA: TGTGCCAGCAGTTACGGGACAGGGGCTGGAAACACCATATATTTT; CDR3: CASSYGTGAGNTIYF
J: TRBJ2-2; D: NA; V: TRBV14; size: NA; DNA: TGTGCCAGCAGCCAAGCGACTATCGCCGGGGAGCTGTTTTTT; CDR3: CASSQATIAGELFF
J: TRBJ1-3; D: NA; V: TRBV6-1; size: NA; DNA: TGTGCCAGCAGTGGTATAGGGGGAAACACCATATATTTT; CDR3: CASSGIGGNTIYF
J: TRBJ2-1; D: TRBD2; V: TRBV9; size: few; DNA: TGTGCCAGCAGCGCGAGCGGGAGTACGGATGAGCAGTTCTTC; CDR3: CASSASGSTDEQFF
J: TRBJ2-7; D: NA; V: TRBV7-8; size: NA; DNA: TGTGCCAGCAGCTATCGCTACGAGCAGTACTTC; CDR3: CASSYRYEQYF
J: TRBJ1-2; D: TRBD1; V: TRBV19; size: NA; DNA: TGTGCCAGTAGTCTCGACAGGGGGCAGAGAGGCTACACCTTC; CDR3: CASSLDRGQRGYTF
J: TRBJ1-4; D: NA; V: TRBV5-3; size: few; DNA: TGTGCCAGAAGCCCTTCGTGGACAGCCTACACAACTAATGAAAAACTGTTTTTT; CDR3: CARSPSWTAYTTNEKLFF
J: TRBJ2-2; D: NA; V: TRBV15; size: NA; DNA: TGTGCCACCAGCAGAGCCCGGACCGGGGAGCTGTTTTTT; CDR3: CATSRARTGELFF
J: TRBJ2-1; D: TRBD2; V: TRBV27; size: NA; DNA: TGTGCCAGCAGTTTGGGGCGTGGGAGGACTAGCGGTTACAATGAGCAGTTCTTC; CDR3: CASSLGRGRTSGYNEQFF
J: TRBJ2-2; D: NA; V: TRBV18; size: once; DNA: TGTGCCAGCTCACCGGACAACCTAAGCACCGGGGAGCTGTTTTTT; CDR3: CASSPDNLSTGELFF
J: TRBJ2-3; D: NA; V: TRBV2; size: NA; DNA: TGTGCCAGCACTGAATCCATCGCAGCCCCTGTCATAGGGCAGTATTTT; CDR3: CASTESIAAPVIGQYF
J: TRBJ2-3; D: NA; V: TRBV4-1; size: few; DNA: TGCGCCAGCAGCCTTCAGAAGGCGGGGACTCCTAGCACAGATACGCAGTATTTT; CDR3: CASSLQKAGTPSTDTQYF
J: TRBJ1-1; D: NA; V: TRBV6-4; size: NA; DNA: TGTGCCAGCAGGCCACAGGGAAGTGTGAACACTGAAGCTTTCTTT; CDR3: CASRPQGSVNTEAFF
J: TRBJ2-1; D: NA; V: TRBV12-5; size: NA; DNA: TGTGCTAGTGGTTTCGGGATAACGGGGAATGAGCAGTTCTTC; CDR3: CASGFGITGNEQFF
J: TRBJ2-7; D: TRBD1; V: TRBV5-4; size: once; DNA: TGTGCCAGCAGCTTAGGGACAGGGGAGTACGAGCAGTACTTC; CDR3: CASSLGTGEYEQYF
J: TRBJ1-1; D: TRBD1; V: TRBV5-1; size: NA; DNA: TGCGCCAGCAGCCCCAAACAGGGGATGAACACTGAAGCTTTCTTT; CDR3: CASSPKQGMNTEAFF
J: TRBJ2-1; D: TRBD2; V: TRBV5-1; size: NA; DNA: TGCGCCAGCAGCCCAGCCGGGACTAGCGGGTCTCAGCAGTTCTTC; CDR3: CASSPAGTSGSQQFF
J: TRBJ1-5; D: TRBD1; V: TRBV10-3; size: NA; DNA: TGTGCCATCAGTTTGGGGACAGGGGGCAATCAGCCCCAGCATTTT; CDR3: CAISLGTGGNQPQHF
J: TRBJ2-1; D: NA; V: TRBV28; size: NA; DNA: TGTGCCAGCAGTTTGCCCGGCAGTCCACGAAATGAGCAGTTCTTC; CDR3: CASSLPGSPRNEQFF
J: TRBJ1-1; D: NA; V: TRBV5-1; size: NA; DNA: TGCGCCAGCAGCTTCGCTCAGGGGATGAACACTGAAGCTTTCTTT; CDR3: CASSFAQGMNTEAFF
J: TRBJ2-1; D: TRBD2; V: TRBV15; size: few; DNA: TGTGCCACCAGCAGAGATGGCCAGCGGGGGGCCAATGAGCAGTTCTTC; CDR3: CATSRDGQRGANEQFF
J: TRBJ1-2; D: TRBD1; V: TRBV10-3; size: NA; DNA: TGTGCCATCAGTCCTCAGCCGGACAGGGATGATGGCTACACCTTC; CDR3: CAISPQPDRDDGYTF
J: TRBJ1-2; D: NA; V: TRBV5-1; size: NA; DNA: TGCGCCAGCAGCTTGGCAGGGGACTATGGCTACACCTTC; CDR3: CASSLAGDYGYTF
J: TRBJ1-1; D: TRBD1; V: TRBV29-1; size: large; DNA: TGCAGCGTTGAAGGGACAGGGGGCTCTGGCACTGAAGCTTTCTTT; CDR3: CSVEGTGGSGTEAFF
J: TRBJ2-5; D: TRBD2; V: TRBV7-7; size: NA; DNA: TGTGCTAGCAGCTTAGAGGGCGGGGCTAGCGGGACCCAGTACTTC; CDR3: CASSLEGGASGTQYF
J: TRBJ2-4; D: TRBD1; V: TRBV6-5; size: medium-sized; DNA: TGTGCCAGCAGTAACCTCGGACAGGGGGGGGACATTCAGTACTTC; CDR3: CASSNLGQGGDIQYF
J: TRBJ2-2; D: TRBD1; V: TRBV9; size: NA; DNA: TGTGCCAGCAGTCATACAGGGGGGACGAACACCGGGGAGCTGTTTTTT; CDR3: CASSHTGGTNTGELFF
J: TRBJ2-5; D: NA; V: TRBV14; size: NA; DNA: TGTGCCAGCAGCCAAGCCCAGCGCGGAGAGACCCAGTACTTC; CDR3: CASSQAQRGETQYF
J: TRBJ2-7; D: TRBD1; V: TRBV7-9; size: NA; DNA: TGTGCCAGCAGCCATGACAGGGAGCAGGACGAGCAGTACTTC; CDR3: CASSHDREQDEQYF
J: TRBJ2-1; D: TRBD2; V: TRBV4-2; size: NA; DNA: TGTGCCAGCAGCCAAGAAACGGGGGGGGTATTCTACAATGAGCAGTTCTTC; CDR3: CASSQETGGVFYNEQFF
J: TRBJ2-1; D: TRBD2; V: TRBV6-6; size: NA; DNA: TGTGCCAGCACCGTAACTAGCGGGAGTGAGCAGTTCTTC; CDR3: CASTVTSGSEQFF
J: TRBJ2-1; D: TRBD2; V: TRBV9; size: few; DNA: TGTGCCAGCAGCGGTAGCGGGAGGGCCGGTGGGGGCGATGAGCAGTTCTTC; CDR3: CASSGSGRAGGGDEQFF
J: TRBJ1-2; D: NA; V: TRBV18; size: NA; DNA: TGTGCCAGCTCACCCTCGGCAGAAAATGGCTACACCTTC; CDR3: CASSPSAENGYTF
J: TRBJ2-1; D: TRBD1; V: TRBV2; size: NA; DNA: TGTGCCAGCATTCTGGACAGGTACAATGAGCAGTTCTTC; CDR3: CASILDRYNEQFF
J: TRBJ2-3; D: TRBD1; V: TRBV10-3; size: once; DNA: TGTGCCATCAGCCCAGGGGGCGCGGCAGATACGCAGTATTTT; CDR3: CAISPGGAADTQYF
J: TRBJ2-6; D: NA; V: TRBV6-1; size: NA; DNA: TGTGCCAGTGAACGGGAATCTGGGGCCAACGTCCTGACTTTC; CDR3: CASERESGANVLTF
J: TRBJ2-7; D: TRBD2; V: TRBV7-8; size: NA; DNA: TGTGCCAGCAGCGTGGGGACTAGCGGGGGCTACGAGCAGTACTTC; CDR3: CASSVGTSGGYEQYF
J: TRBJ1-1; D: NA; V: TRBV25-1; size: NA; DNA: TGTGCCAGCAGTGAAAACCAGGGTGTCGGCACTGAAGCTTTCTTT; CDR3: CASSENQGVGTEAFF
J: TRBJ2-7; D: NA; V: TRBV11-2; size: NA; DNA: TGTGCCAGCAGCTTAAAAGGGAGGAGCGAGGGTATGACCTACGAGCAGTACTTC; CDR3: CASSLKGRSEGMTYEQYF
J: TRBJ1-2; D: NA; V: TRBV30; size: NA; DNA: TGTGCCTGGAGTGGGGTAAACTATGGCTACACCTTC; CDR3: CAWSGVNYGYTF
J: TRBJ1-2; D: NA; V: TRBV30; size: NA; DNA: TGTGCCTGGAGCGTCTCCACCGCAGGGTTGGGCTATGGCTACACCTTC; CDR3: CAWSVSTAGLGYGYTF
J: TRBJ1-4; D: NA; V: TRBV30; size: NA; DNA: TGTGCCTGGAGTGATACAGGGTCTACTAATGAAAAACTGTTTTTT; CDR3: CAWSDTGSTNEKLFF
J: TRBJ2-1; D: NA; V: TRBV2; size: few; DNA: TGTGCCAGCAGCACGGAGAGAGGTTACAATGAGCAGTTCTTC; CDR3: CASSTERGYNEQFF
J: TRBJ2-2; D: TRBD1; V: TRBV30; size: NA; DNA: TGTGCCTGGAGAGAACAGGGGTTGGGCGGGGAGCTGTTTTTT; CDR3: CAWREQGLGGELFF
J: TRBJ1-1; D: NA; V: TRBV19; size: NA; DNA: TGTGCCAGTACCCCGGGCGGCGGGGGTGAAGCTTTCTTT; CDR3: CASTPGGGGEAFF
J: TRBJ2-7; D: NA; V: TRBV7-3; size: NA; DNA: TGTGCCAGCAGCCCGGGGTCGCCCTACGAGCAGTACTTC; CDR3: CASSPGSPYEQYF
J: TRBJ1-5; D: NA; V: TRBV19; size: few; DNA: TGTGCCAGTAGTATAGGGACCAGTCAGCCCCAGCATTTT; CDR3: CASSIGTSQPQHF
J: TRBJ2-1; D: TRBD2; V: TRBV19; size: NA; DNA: TGTGCCAGTAGTCTGGTCGGATTTGGGGGGGTTGATGAGCAGTTCTTC; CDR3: CASSLVGFGGVDEQFF